This T cell receptor (beta chain) stems from a study of T cell changes during pregnancy in multiple sclerosis. Measured with immunoSEQ multiplex PCR; TCRdb has only the in-frame clones, and not every one. The table records about 81,000 clones, over 85% of them present only once. Trimming left V 5 bases short and J 7 bases short, with 18 bases between. Germline CDR1 reads SGHNT; CDR2 reads YYREEE (reference sequence). The CDR3 totals 15 residues. This TCR was recovered from a female donor in good health, enrolled as a control in a pregnancy study. The rearrangement uses TRBV5-4 and TRBJ1-4, with D unresolved. The material sequenced was peripheral blood, taken in the third trimester of pregnancy. CDR3 amino acids: CASSSAEVGREKLFF. The CDR3 region has the DNA TGTGCCAGCAGTTCAGCGGAAGTAGGTCGTGAAAAACTGTTTTTT.